This T cell receptor beta chain emerged from a study of T cells after posttransplantation cyclophosphamide. Relative to its sample, this clone is medium-sized. Its antigen is currently unknown. Study-wide points: After PTCy, TRB diversity resembled that of CNI/methotrexate controls. Later post-transplant blood repertoires were often dominated by donor CD8+ memory clones.

Repertoires were generated with immunoSEQ multiplex PCR, while TCRdb's copy carries only in-frame clones and drops some. The data show roughly 8,000 clones, with none appearing a single time. A marrow graft followed busulfan-fludarabine conditioning, with cyclophosphamide on days +3 and +4. This receptor was identified in a male patient aged 25-45 years who received an allogeneic stem cell transplant from an unrelated donor, was CMV-positive, and had acute and chronic GVHD. The graft donor may have contributed some T cells. Sequenced material: PBMCs, taken after an allogeneic stem cell transplant with post-transplant cyclophosphamide.

DNA of the CDR3: TGTGCCAGCTCCACGGGGGTAGAGACCCAGTACTTC. Encoded protein: CASSTGVETQYF. This sequence joins TRBV18 and TRBJ2-5; D might be TRBD2 (6 bases). The V gene's germline CDR1 is KGHSH and CDR2 LQKENI. Between the trimmed V and J ends, which lost 6 bases and 4 bases, there was a span of 9 bases. The CDR3 has 12 amino acids.